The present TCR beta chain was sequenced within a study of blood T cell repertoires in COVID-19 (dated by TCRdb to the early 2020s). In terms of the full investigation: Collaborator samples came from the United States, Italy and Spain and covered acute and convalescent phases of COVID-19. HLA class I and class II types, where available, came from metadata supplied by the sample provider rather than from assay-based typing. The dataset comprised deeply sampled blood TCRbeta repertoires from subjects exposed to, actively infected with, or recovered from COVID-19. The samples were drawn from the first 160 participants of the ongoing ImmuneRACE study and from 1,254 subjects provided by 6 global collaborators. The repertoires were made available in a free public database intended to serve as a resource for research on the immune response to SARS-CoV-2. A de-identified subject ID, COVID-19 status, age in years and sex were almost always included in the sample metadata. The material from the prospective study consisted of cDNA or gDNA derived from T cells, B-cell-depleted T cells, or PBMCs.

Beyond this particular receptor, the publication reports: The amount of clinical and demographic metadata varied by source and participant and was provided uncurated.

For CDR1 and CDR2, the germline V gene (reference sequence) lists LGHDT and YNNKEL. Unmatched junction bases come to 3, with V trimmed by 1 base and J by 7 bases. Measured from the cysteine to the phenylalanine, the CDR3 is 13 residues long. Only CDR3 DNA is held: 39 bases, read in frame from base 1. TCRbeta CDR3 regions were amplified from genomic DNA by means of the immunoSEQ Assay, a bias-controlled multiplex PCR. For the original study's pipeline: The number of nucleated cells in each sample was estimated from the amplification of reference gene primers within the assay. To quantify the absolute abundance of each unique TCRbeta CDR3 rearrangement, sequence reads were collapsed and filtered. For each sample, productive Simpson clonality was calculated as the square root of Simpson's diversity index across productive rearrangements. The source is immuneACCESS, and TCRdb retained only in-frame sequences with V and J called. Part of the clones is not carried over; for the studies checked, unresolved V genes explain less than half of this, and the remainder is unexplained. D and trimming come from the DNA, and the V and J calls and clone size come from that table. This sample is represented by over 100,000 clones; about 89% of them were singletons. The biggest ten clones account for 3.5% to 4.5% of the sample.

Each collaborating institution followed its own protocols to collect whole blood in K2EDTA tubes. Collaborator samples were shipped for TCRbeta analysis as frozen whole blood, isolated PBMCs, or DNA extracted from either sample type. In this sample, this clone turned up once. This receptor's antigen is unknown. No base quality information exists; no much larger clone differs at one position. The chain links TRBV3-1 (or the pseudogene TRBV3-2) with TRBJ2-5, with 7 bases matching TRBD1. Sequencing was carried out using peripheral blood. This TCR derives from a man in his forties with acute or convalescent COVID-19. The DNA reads TGTGCCAGCAGCCAAGTTTCAGGGGGGACCCAGTACTTC. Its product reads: CASSQVSGGTQYF.